These 13 T cell receptor beta chains share one sample of origin, sequenced in a study of beta chain features in type 1 diabetes. For these TCRs, the target antigens are not known. Expressed TCRB transcripts got sequenced, as all isolated RNA was reverse transcribed. Profiling relied on immunoSEQ multiplex PCR, and the TCRdb table lists in-frame clones only, not all of them. Here the sample spans roughly 400,000 clones, over 8.5% being singletons. Broader study findings: Type 1 diabetes patients had TCRB CDR3s that were shorter (moderately but significantly so) in all four CD4+ subsets.

The sequencing input was central memory CD4+ T cells from blood. These receptors were obtained from a man aged 25 to 45 with type 1 diabetes.

This chain joins TRBV27 and TRBJ1-5, with D uncertain. V lost 4 bases and J lost 3, with 19 bases in between. This CDR3 spans 17 amino acids. Per the germline V gene, CDR1 is MNHEY and CDR2 is SMNVEV (reference sequence). CDR3 protein: CASSSSDLGFLNQPQHF. CDR3 bases: TGTGCCAGCAGTTCATCCGACCTGGGATTCCTCAATCAGCCCCAGCATTTT.

This clone was observed a few times. The germline gene is not matched at one end of the junction; a read error may be the cause. V usage is TRBV6-1 and J usage is TRBJ2-4; D ambiguous. The CDR3 covers 13 residues. From germline, CDR1 is MNHNS and CDR2 SASEGT. For the CDR3, the DNA is TGTGCCATCAGTGTGGGTAGGGCATGGGATGTCTACTTC. Translation: CAISVGRAWDVYF.

This clone was picked up a small number of times. V is TRBV27 and J is TRBJ1-2; 9 bases align to TRBD1. The CDR3 consists of 14 residues. V was clipped by 2 bases and J by 7 bases; unmatched bases: 5. Per germline, CDR1 MNHEY and CDR2 SMNVEV (reference sequence). Here the CDR3 DNA reads TGTGCCAGCAGTTTAAGGGACAGGGTCGGTGGCTACACCTTC. As protein: CASSLRDRVGGYTF.

J is TRBJ1-1 and V is TRBV7-9; D is possibly TRBD1 (5 bases). Looked up from germline, CDR1 is SEHNR and CDR2 is FQNEAQ (reference sequence). This CDR3 is 17 amino acids long. The V and J ends lost 4 bases and 4 bases respectively, with 22 bases between them. The CDR3 DNA reads as TGTGCCAGCAGCTCCGTAAAAGGGGTTAATTTAGGCACTGAAGCTTTCTTT. Protein: CASSSVKGVNLGTEAFF.

Details on this clone: A much larger clone sits a single nucleotide away, making a read error possible. J is TRBJ2-1 and V is TRBV9, with TRBD2 matching over 8 bases. V dropped 4 bases and J dropped 3; count of bases not matched to a gene: 3. Germline assignment: CDR1 SGDLS and CDR2 YYNGEE. CDR3 size: 14 residues. The CDR3 loop is CASSFSGNYNEQFF. The CDR3 DNA sequence: TGTGCCAGCAGCTTTAGCGGGAACTACAATGAGCAGTTCTTC.

In this sample, this clone turned up a few times. The chain has TRBV11-3 and TRBJ2-2; D uncertain. Germline V gene sequence: CDR1 SGHNT, CDR2 YENEEA. The CDR3 contains 14 residues. With 0 bases removed from V and 8 bases from J, the gap between germline ends came to 10 bases. The CDR3: CASSLDLAAGELFF. The CDR3 nucleotides read TGTGCCAGCAGCTTAGATCTGGCAGCGGGGGAGCTGTTTTTT. The full variable domain, its missing parts supplied by reference TRBV11-3 and TRBJ2-2, is EAGVVQSPRYKIIEKKQPVAFWCNPISGHNTLYWYLQNLGQGPELLIRYENEEAVDDSQLPKDRFSAERLKGVDSTLKIQPAELGDSAVYLCASSLDLAAGELFFGEGSRLTVL.

The rearrangement links TRBV28 to TRBJ1-2; the D gene is possibly TRBD1 (5 bases). Germline assignment: CDR1 MDHEN and CDR2 SYDVKM. This CDR3 has 13 residues. V gave up 7 bases and J gave up 4 bases, with 13 bases separating them. As DNA, the CDR3 is TGTGCCAGCACAAACAGGCCCACCTATGGCTACACCTTC. This translates into CASTNRPTYGYTF.

This chain joins TRBV7-2 and TRBJ1-2; 7 bases agree with TRBD1. The CDR3 consists of 15 residues. V lost 5 bases and J lost 7; bases outside the gene matches: 13. Germline lookup yields CDR1 SGHTA and CDR2 FQGNSA. CDR3 residues: CASSPITGQARGYTF. CDR3 in DNA: TGTGCCAGCAGCCCAATAACCGGACAGGCCCGTGGCTACACCTTC.

This clone was found a few times. The chain has TRBV5-1 and TRBJ2-4, with D maybe TRBD2 (5 bases). The CDR3 loop spans 17 amino acids. V lost 4 bases to trimming and J lost 0 bases, with 17 bases between them. Germline CDR1 SGHRS, CDR2 YFSETQ. The CDR3 sequence: CASSTTGNVIAKNIQYF. The CDR3 region has the DNA TGCGCCAGCAGCACCACGGGAAACGTGATAGCCAAAAACATTCAGTACTTC.

In this sample, this clone turned up many times. The chain links TRBV16 to TRBJ1-4, with D perhaps TRBD1 (6 bases). Looked up from germline, CDR1 is KGHSY and CDR2 is FQNENV. This CDR3 spans 14 amino acids. Deletions cut 4 bases from V and 10 bases from J, with 16 bases between. CDR3 sequence (DNA): TGTGCCAGCAGCCGGGGACAAGAATACGGAAAACTGTTTTTT. As protein: CASSRGQEYGKLFF.

This clone was seen more than once but under ten times. The rearrangement uses TRBV9 and TRBJ2-7, with a tentative D call TRBD1 (6 bases). Trimming shortened V by 4 bases and J by 6 bases, and 17 bases separated the two germline ends. This CDR3 contains 14 residues. Germline lookup yields CDR1 SGDLS and CDR2 YYNGEE. This chain's CDR3 is CASSITGQQSEQYF. The CDR3 DNA is TGTGCCAGCAGCATCACAGGACAGCAAAGCGAGCAGTACTTC.

This clone was found a few times. The V call is TRBV5-1, the J call TRBJ1-2; D perhaps matches TRBD1 (5 bases). The CDR3 extends over 17 amino acids. Germline V gene lookup returns CDR1 SGHRS and CDR2 YFSETQ. V was clipped by 4 bases and J by 5 bases, with 24 bases between them. CDR3 residues: CASSPDGGLFKQYGYTF. The CDR3 DNA reads TGCGCCAGCAGCCCGGACGGGGGATTGTTCAAACAGTATGGCTACACCTTC.

DNA of the CDR3: TGTGCCAGCAGCCGACAGGCCTCCACAGATACGCAGTATTTT. It translates to CASSRQASTDTQYF. This chain joins TRBV2 and TRBJ2-3, with D tentatively TRBD1 (6 bases). The V and J ends lost 6 bases and 2 bases respectively, with 12 bases between them. This CDR3 region has 14 residues. Germline CDR1 is SNHLY and CDR2 is FYNNEI.